There are a few counts of the clone carrying this TCR beta chain. Its antigen is currently unknown. The data derive from a study of CD8+ T cells in alopecia areata. Study-wide points: Sequences from scalp samples also cover resident alphabeta T cells of normal skin. Across lesional scalp, and particularly alopecia totalis/universalis, clonality surpassed that of normal scalp.

Extracted RNA was reverse transcribed into cDNA, the sequencing template. Measured with immunoSEQ multiplex PCR; TCRdb has only the in-frame clones, and not every one. The repertoire holds 90,000 to 120,000 clones, with approximately 50% as singletons. V was clipped by 5 bases and J by 12 bases, with 11 bases between them. The CDR3 extends over 11 amino acids. Germline CDR1 reads MGHRA; CDR2 reads YSYEKL. The study team obtained lesional scalp punch biopsies and peripheral blood from alopecia areata patients. Researchers picked out CD4+ and CD8+ T cells from PBMCs by sorting. This clonotype was sampled from a human donor with alopecia areata. The chain carries TRBV4-1 and TRBJ2-1; D not resolved. Specimen: NKG2D-low CD8+ T cells sorted from blood. CDR3 in amino acids: CASSSGFGQFF. The CDR3 bases are TGCGCCAGCAGCTCCGGGTTCGGGCAGTTCTTC.